This T cell receptor (beta chain) is drawn from a study of PD-1 blockade in mismatch repair-deficient tumors. As for the study in general: Patients had over 10 mismatch repair-deficient cancer types, all previously treated and progressing.

Whole-study results and caveats: Rapid post-treatment expansion, then contraction, generally preceding radiologic response, marked tumor-resident clones.

The assay was immunoSEQ multiplex PCR, and TCRdb's table has in-frame clones only and misses some. The table shows 95,000 to 150,000 clones, with roughly 86% occurring only once. In the case of this clone: What it recognizes is unknown.

Every patient had mismatch repair deficiency by PCR or immunohistochemistry. A few pembrolizumab responders had their TCRs sequenced. The CDR3 has 14 residues. V was shortened by 1 base and J by 5 bases, with 12 bases between the two germline ends. The germline gives CDR1 SGHNT, CDR2 YYREEE (reference sequence). The clonotype was recovered from an adult with mismatch repair-deficient cancer. J is TRBJ2-5 and V is TRBV5-4, with a possible D match to TRBD1 (6 bases). Sequenced material: peripheral blood, taken 44 weeks after starting pembrolizumab. The CDR3 nucleotides are TGTGCCAGCAGCTTGTCATCAGGGGAGGAGACCCAGTACTTC. Its protein is CASSLSSGEETQYF.